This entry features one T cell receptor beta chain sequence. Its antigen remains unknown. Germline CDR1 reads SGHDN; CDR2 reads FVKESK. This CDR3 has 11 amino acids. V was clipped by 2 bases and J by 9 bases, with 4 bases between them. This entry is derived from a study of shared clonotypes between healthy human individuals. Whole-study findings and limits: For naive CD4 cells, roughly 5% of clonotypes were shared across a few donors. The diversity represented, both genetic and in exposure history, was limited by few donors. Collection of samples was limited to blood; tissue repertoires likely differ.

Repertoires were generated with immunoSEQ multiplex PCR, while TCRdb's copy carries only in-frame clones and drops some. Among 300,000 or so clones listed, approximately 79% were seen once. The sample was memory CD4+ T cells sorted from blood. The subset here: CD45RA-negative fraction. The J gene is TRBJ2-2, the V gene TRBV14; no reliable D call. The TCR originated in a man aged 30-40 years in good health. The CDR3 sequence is CASSQWRELFF. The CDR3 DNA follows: TGTGCCAGCAGCCAATGGAGGGAGCTGTTTTTT. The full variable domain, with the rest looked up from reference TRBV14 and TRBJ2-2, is EAGVTQFPSHSVIEKGQTVTLRCDPISGHDNLYWYRRVMGKEIKFLLHFVKESKQDESGMPNNRFLAERTGGTYSTLKVQPAELEDSGVYFCASSQWRELFFGEGSRLTVL.